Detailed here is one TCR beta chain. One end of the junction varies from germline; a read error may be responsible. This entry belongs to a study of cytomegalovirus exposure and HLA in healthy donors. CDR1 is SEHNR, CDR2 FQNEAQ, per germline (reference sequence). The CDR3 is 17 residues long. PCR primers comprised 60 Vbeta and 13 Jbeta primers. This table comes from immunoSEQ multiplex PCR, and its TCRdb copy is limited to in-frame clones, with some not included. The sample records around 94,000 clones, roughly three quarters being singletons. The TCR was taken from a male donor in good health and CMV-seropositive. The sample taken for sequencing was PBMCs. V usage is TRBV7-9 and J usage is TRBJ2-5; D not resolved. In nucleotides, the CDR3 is TGTTCCAGCAGCTTAGCCAGCTCGCCGCGGATTTCGGAGACCCAGTACTTC. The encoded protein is CSSSLASSPRISETQYF.